The rows below give T cell receptor beta chains drawn from one sample of a study of cytomegalovirus exposure and HLA in healthy donors. TCRdb's copy holds only in-frame clones and misses some; the assay was immunoSEQ multiplex PCR. Seen here are fewer than 200,000 clones, approximately 70% observed once, and the top ten hold 6% to 7.5%. Sequencing was done on a sample of PBMCs. Receptors originate from a man aged 35 to 55 in good health and CMV-seropositive. Each CDR3 is given with its conserved first and last residue. The order of the fields is V gene, J gene, CDR3 protein.

V gene: TRBV30; J gene: TRBJ2-7; CDR3 protein: CACDRSNEQYF
V gene: TRBV10-3; J gene: TRBJ2-3; CDR3 protein: CAIREGTSTDTQYF
V gene: TRBV29-1; J gene: TRBJ2-7; CDR3 protein: CSVELLSTYRGVEQYF
V gene: TRBV11-3; J gene: TRBJ2-2; CDR3 protein: CASSLSFPGELFF
V gene: TRBV10-3; J gene: TRBJ2-2; CDR3 protein: CAITSQGAGTGELFF
V gene: TRBV5-1; J gene: TRBJ2-2; CDR3 protein: CASSSSGELFF
V gene: TRBV5-4; J gene: TRBJ2-5; CDR3 protein: CASSFTGGRETQYF
V gene: TRBV2; J gene: TRBJ2-3; CDR3 protein: CASSESLTSGRHTQYF
V gene: TRBV6-1; J gene: TRBJ2-3; CDR3 protein: CASSRDSSTDTQYF
V gene: TRBV7-6; J gene: TRBJ1-2; CDR3 protein: CASSLPGQAGYTF
V gene: TRBV19; J gene: TRBJ2-7; CDR3 protein: CASRDSHYEQYF
V gene: TRBV2; J gene: TRBJ1-5; CDR3 protein: CASSENRGSNQPQHF
V gene: TRBV28; J gene: TRBJ1-3; CDR3 protein: CASIPGDSGNTIYF
V gene: TRBV5-4; J gene: TRBJ2-7; CDR3 protein: CASQDREHYEQYF
V gene: TRBV19; J gene: TRBJ1-5; CDR3 protein: CASSMYGTPGSNQPQHF
V gene: TRBV4-2; J gene: TRBJ2-5; CDR3 protein: CASSQERSGRETQYF
V gene: TRBV4-2; J gene: TRBJ1-2; CDR3 protein: CASSQGGVRELTNYGYTF
V gene: TRBV4-1; J gene: TRBJ2-2; CDR3 protein: CASSLGSNTGELFF
V gene: TRBV5-4; J gene: TRBJ2-5; CDR3 protein: CASSQGGQETQYF
V gene: TRBV10-3; J gene: TRBJ1-1; CDR3 protein: CAVSREGNTEAFF
V gene: TRBV11-2; J gene: TRBJ1-2; CDR3 protein: CASSLDRGLANYGYTF
V gene: TRBV4-2; J gene: TRBJ2-1; CDR3 protein: CASTARSGGGNEQFF
V gene: TRBV5-5; J gene: TRBJ1-1; CDR3 protein: CASSRTGAVTEAFF
V gene: TRBV7-2; J gene: .; CDR3 protein: CASSYLGQGGHEQYF
V gene: TRBV5-6; J gene: TRBJ2-7; CDR3 protein: CASSPWSGYEQYF
V gene: TRBV6-6; J gene: TRBJ1-6; CDR3 protein: CASSGLRNYNSPLHF
V gene: TRBV5-1; J gene: TRBJ1-1; CDR3 protein: CASLPGGTNTEAFF
V gene: TRBV5-5; J gene: TRBJ1-1; CDR3 protein: CASSRDIMNTEAFF
V gene: TRBV10-3; J gene: TRBJ1-4; CDR3 protein: CAISARQGGNEKLFF
V gene: TRBV9; J gene: TRBJ2-1; CDR3 protein: CASSGLGTGANEQFF
V gene: TRBV7-3; J gene: TRBJ2-2; CDR3 protein: CASSRGGVTNTGELFF
V gene: TRBV29-1; J gene: TRBJ2-1; CDR3 protein: CSVGQVGNEQFF
V gene: TRBV19; J gene: TRBJ1-4; CDR3 protein: CASNRGTALRELFF
V gene: TRBV18; J gene: TRBJ2-3; CDR3 protein: CASSPRVGQDTQYF
V gene: TRBV4-2; J gene: TRBJ1-2; CDR3 protein: CASSQVSGTGDGYTF
V gene: TRBV7-2; J gene: TRBJ2-5; CDR3 protein: CASSLSLETQYF
V gene: TRBV27; J gene: TRBJ2-3; CDR3 protein: CASSTYRDTDTQYF
V gene: TRBV10-3; J gene: TRBJ2-3; CDR3 protein: CAISDHGGPGDTQYF
V gene: TRBV12-5; J gene: TRBJ1-5; CDR3 protein: CASGQTGTGVYNQPQHF
V gene: TRBV28; J gene: .; CDR3 protein: CASSLGTGGSYEQYF